Sequencing of this T cell receptor (beta chain) was carried out in a study of T cells after yellow fever vaccination. UMIs and a universal primer site were added when TCR cDNA was made by 5'RACE template switching. TCRdb re-derived calls from the 5' RACE reads in MiXCR, one entry per CDR3 protein. The sample yields some 400,000 distinct CDR3 sequences, 6.2% seen once. This clonotype showed up many times. Its specificity is unknown. J was trimmed by 7 bases and V by 6 bases; bases with no gene match: 8. The CDR3 runs 15 residues. CDR1 and CDR2 (germline): SGHRS, YFSETQ. Study conclusions and caveats: Only a small proportion of the clonotypes turned up in both the CD4 and the CD8 compartments, likely arising from convergent recombination.

The sequence came from a man aged 30-40 years who received the YFV17D yellow fever vaccine. This sample comprised PBMCs, obtained 5 days after the yellow fever booster vaccination. The chain carries TRBV5-1 and TRBJ2-1, with 12 nucleotides matching TRBD2. CDR3 in amino acids: CASKFLAGGSNEQFF. The DNA of the CDR3 is TGCGCCAGCAAGTTCCTAGCGGGAGGGAGTAATGAGCAGTTCTTC. Together with reference TRBV5-1 and TRBJ2-1, the CDR3 gives the full variable domain: KAGVTQTPRYLIKTRGQQVTLSCSPISGHRSVSWYQQTPGQGLQFLFEYFSETQRNKGNFPGRFSGRQFSNSRSEMNVSTLELGDSALYLCASKFLAGGSNEQFFGPGTRLTVL.